These 32 T cell receptor beta chains share one sample of origin, sequenced in a study of T cells in Graves' hyperthyroidism and ophthalmopathy. Regions amplified from RNA transcripts were the TCR beta CDR3 regions. The primer set for the first-round RT-PCR of the TCR CDR3 was HTBI. MiXCR, applied by TCRdb to the multiplex PCR reads, yields one record per CDR3 protein. The sample records 500,000 to 650,000 distinct CDR3 sequences, 35% to 50% being singletons. Material: peripheral blood or thyroid tissue (not recorded which). The receptors were gathered from an adult woman with Graves' disease, either hyperthyroidism or ophthalmopathy (not recorded which).

The chain joins TRBV7-2 to TRBJ1-2; TRBD1 is a possible D gene (6 bases). The CDR3 consists of 23 residues. Germline values: CDR1 SGHTA, CDR2 FQGNSA. Trimming left V 0 bases short and J 8 bases short, with 40 bases between. For the CDR3, the DNA is TGTGCCAGCAGCTTAGCGAGTAAGACAGGCAGCGTGCCCTCCGGTCGGACCGTCGGAGGCTACACCTTC. This gives the protein CASSLASKTGSVPSGRTVGGYTF.

This CDR3 reads CASSTQLAAGYEQYF. The CDR3 nucleotides read TGTGCCAGTAGTACGCAACTAGCGGCGGGCTACGAGCAGTACTTC. The rearrangement uses TRBV19 and TRBJ2-7, with 8 bases fitting TRBD2. After removal of 4 bases from V and 3 bases from J, the junction contained 8 bases not matched to a gene. The CDR3 is 15 amino acids. Per the germline V gene, CDR1 is LNHDA and CDR2 is SQIVND (reference sequence).

The chain is built from TRBV10-3 and TRBJ2-1; 8 bases map to TRBD2. This CDR3 spans 14 amino acids. CDR1 ENHRY and CDR2 SYGVKD come from the germline V gene. V was pared by 7 bases and J by 8 bases, with 10 bases of the junction left unmatched. The CDR3 is CAINQAGVGYEQFF. The CDR3 bases are TGTGCCATCAACCAAGCGGGAGTTGGTTATGAGCAGTTCTTC.

This clonotype has a count of ten or more. The chain is built from TRBV2 and TRBJ1-4; D possibly corresponds to TRBD1 (5 bases). The germline CDR1 and CDR2 sequences are SNHLY and FYNNEI. The CDR3 is made up of 11 amino acids. V dropped 6 bases and J dropped 6 bases, with 5 bases sitting between them. DNA for the CDR3: TGTGCCAGCAGGGGGGATGAAAAACTGTTTTTT. It specifies CASRGDEKLFF.

The chain is built from TRBV7-3 and TRBJ1-2, with 8 positions matching TRBD1. Looked up from germline, CDR1 is SGHTA and CDR2 is FQGTGA. V trimming: 5 bases; J trimming: 7 bases; junction bases outside the gene matches: 6. This CDR3 has 13 amino acids. DNA of the CDR3: TGTGCCAGCAGCGAGGACAGGGTGATTGGCTACACCTTC. Protein product: CASSEDRVIGYTF.

The V gene is TRBV19, the J gene TRBJ2-6, with no clear D. The V gene lost 6 bases and the J gene lost 0 bases, with 9 bases spanning the gap. The germline V gene has CDR1 LNHDA and CDR2 SQIVND (reference sequence). The length of the CDR3 is 15 residues. The CDR3 is CASRADNSGANVLTF. The CDR3 DNA sequence: TGTGCCAGTAGGGCCGACAACTCTGGGGCCAACGTCCTGACTTTC.

In its sample, this clonotype was seen many times. The J gene is TRBJ2-5, the V gene TRBV7-2; D is unclear. Germline V CDR1 and CDR2: SGHTA, FQGNSA. This CDR3 contains 11 residues. With 5 bases removed from V and 4 bases from J, the gap between germline ends came to 5 bases. The CDR3 here is CASSQRETQYF. For the CDR3, the DNA is TGTGCCAGCAGCCAAAGAGAGACCCAGTACTTC.

This clonotype was counted only a few times. The chain joins TRBV29-1 to TRBJ2-7; no firm D call. V lost 4 bases, J lost 2 bases, and 12 bases lay in between. The CDR3 is 13 amino acids. From germline, CDR1 is SQVTM and CDR2 ANQGSEA. The CDR3 DNA reads TGCAGCGTTGGGCTAGACCGACCCTACGAGCAGTACTTC. It encodes CSVGLDRPYEQYF.

This clonotype was seen only a few times. The rearrangement uses TRBV10-3 and TRBJ1-2, with 7 nucleotides matching TRBD1. The CDR3 is made up of 13 amino acids. Germline V gene sequence: CDR1 ENHRY, CDR2 SYGVKD. Germline trimming cut 8 bases from V and 7 bases from J; bases unmatched to any gene: 10. The CDR3 is CAICPEQGGGYTF. CDR3 DNA: TGTGCCATCTGCCCGGAGCAGGGGGGTGGCTACACCTTC.

J is TRBJ2-7 and V is TRBV20-1; no reliable D call. V dropped 3 bases and J dropped 0 bases, with 12 bases sitting between them. CDR3 length equals 14 residues. Germline loops: CDR1 DFQATT, CDR2 SNEGSKA (reference sequence). The CDR3 nucleotides read TGCAGTGCTAGTGGTCACTCCTCCTCCTACGAGCAGTACTTC. Protein: CSASGHSSSYEQYF.

This chain uses TRBV4-1 with TRBJ2-7, with D possibly called TRBD1 or TRBD2 (5 bases each). Germline CDR1 MGHRA, CDR2 YSYEKL. V gave up 3 bases and J gave up 4 bases, with 10 bases separating them. This CDR3 has 13 amino acids. This CDR3 is CASSHPGTYEQYF. CDR3 coding DNA: TGCGCCAGCAGCCACCCAGGGACGTACGAGCAGTACTTC.

This chain links TRBV20-1 with TRBJ2-7; 8 bases map to TRBD2. J gave up 5 bases and V 1 base, and 10 bases lay outside the gene matches. This CDR3 spans 15 amino acids. From germline, CDR1 is DFQATT and CDR2 SNEGSKA (reference sequence). CDR3 DNA sequence: TGCAGTGCTAGAGTGACGGGAGGGCCCCACCACGAGCAGTACTTC. It is translated as CSARVTGGPHHEQYF.

The chain combines TRBV10-2 with TRBJ2-7, with TRBD1 identical over 8 bases. The end of the DNA aligns better with TRBJ2-5, so the J call may be wrong. This CDR3 has 16 amino acids. In germline, CDR1 is WSHSY, CDR2 SAAADI. CDR3 DNA sequence: TGCGCCAGCAGCAAGTTGACAGGGGAGAGACAAGAGACCCAGTACTTC. Protein sequence: CASSKLTGERQETQYF.

This clonotype was counted many times. The rearrangement uses TRBV20-1 and TRBJ2-7, with TRBD2 matching over 14 bases. There are 16 residues in the CDR3. Losses at the gene ends were 2 bases for V and 5 bases for J; bases not matched to a gene: 8. Germline V gene data show CDR1 as DFQATT and CDR2 as SNEGSKA (reference sequence). The CDR3 region has the DNA TGCAGTGCTAGAACCGGGACTAGCGGGAGTAGGAACGAGCAGTACTTC. Translation: CSARTGTSGSRNEQYF.

Concerning this clonotype itself: One end of the junction fails to match germline, which may point to a read error. The rearrangement uses TRBV7-7 and TRBJ2-5; 10 bases map to TRBD2. The CDR3 contains 18 residues. Germline V gene sequence: CDR1 SSHAT, CDR2 FNYEAQ (reference sequence). CDR3 coding DNA: TGTGCTAGCAGCTTAGATCCCCCACTAGCGGGATATCAAGAGACCCAGTACTTC. As protein: CASSLDPPLAGYQETQYF. Supplemented by reference TRBV7-7 and TRBJ2-5, the full variable domain reads GAGVSQSPRYKVTKRGQDVTLRCDPISSHATLYWYQQALGQGPEFLTYFNYEAQPDKSGLPSDRFSAERPEGSISTLTIQRTEQRDSAMYRCASSLDPPLAGYQETQYFGPGTRLLVL.

This sequence joins TRBV7-8 and TRBJ2-5; D remains ambiguous. Germline CDR1 is SGHVS and CDR2 is FQNEAQ. Trimming cost V 5 bases and J 5 bases, with 12 bases left between them. The CDR3 is 13 amino acids. CDR3 DNA sequence: TGTGCCAGCAGCGACGGTAGGAAGGAGACCCAGTACTTC. Translation gives CASSDGRKETQYF.

The chain has TRBV29-1 and TRBJ1-2; the D is unclear. This CDR3 is 11 amino acids long. Germline CDR1 is SQVTM and CDR2 is ANQGSEA. The CDR3 region is CITTGRDGYTF. As DNA, the CDR3 is TGCATCACGACTGGGCGGGATGGCTACACCTTC.

The chain joins TRBV14 to TRBJ1-5; TRBD1 agrees at 10 bases. This CDR3 contains 15 residues. The ends lost 5 bases at V and 2 bases at J; junction bases unmatched: 3. CDR1 and CDR2 (germline): SGHDN, FVKESK. CDR3 DNA sequence: TGTGCCAGCAGCGACAGGGGGCGAGGCAATCAGCCCCAGCATTTT. Its protein is CASSDRGRGNQPQHF. Full variable domain (outside the CDR3, taken from reference TRBV14 and TRBJ1-5): EAGVTQFPSHSVIEKGQTVTLRCDPISGHDNLYWYRRVMGKEIKFLLHFVKESKQDESGMPNNRFLAERTGGTYSTLKVQPAELEDSGVYFCASSDRGRGNQPQHFGDGTRLSIL.

The table lists this clonotype with many counts. J is TRBJ1-5 and V is TRBV11-2; D remains ambiguous. The CDR3 has 13 amino acids. Germline V CDR1 and CDR2: SGHAT, FQNNGV. V was trimmed by 1 base and J by 6 bases, leaving 7 bases between them. CDR3 in amino acids: CASSLASSQPQHF. CDR3 sequence (DNA): TGTGCCAGCAGCTTAGCTTCTTCTCAGCCCCAGCATTTT.

The count of this clonotype is one. The chain has TRBV20-1 and TRBJ2-7; tentatively, D is TRBD1 or TRBD2 (5 bases each). V was shortened by 6 bases and J by 0 bases, with 18 bases between the two germline ends. Germline V gives CDR1 DFQATT, CDR2 SNEGSKA (reference sequence). The length of the CDR3 is 15 residues. As DNA, the CDR3 is TGCAGTGCAGCCCTCCGGGACGGCGACTCCTACGAGCAGTACTTC. It encodes CSAALRDGDSYEQYF.

J is TRBJ2-7 and V is TRBV20-1; either TRBD1 or TRBD2 may fit D (5 bases each). CDR1 and CDR2 (germline): DFQATT, SNEGSKA (reference sequence). The V gene lost 0 bases and the J gene lost 1 base, with 16 bases spanning the gap. The CDR3 has 16 residues. The CDR3 is CSARDLSRDVSYEQYF. The DNA for the CDR3 is TGCAGTGCTAGAGATTTGTCGAGGGACGTATCCTACGAGCAGTACTTC.

This clonotype was detected only once. The V call is TRBV20-1, the J call TRBJ1-5; D might be TRBD1 (5 bases). With 5 bases removed from V and 8 bases from J, the gap between germline ends came to 16 bases. The germline V gene encodes CDR1 DFQATT and CDR2 SNEGSKA (reference sequence). The CDR3 is 13 amino acids. For the CDR3, the DNA is TGCAGTGCTGCGGGGGGACGGGGCAAGCCCCAGCATTTT. This codes for CSAAGGRGKPQHF.

The chain employs TRBV6-5 and TRBJ2-7; 7 bases align to TRBD1. In germline, CDR1 is MNHEY, CDR2 SVGAGI. This CDR3 has 14 amino acids. V lost 5 bases to trimming and J lost 3 bases; unmatched junction nucleotides: 7. The CDR3 DNA reads TGTGCCAGCAGTCCCCGGGACAGAGGCTACGAGCAGTACTTC. Amino acid sequence: CASSPRDRGYEQYF.

There are many counts of this clonotype. The chain links TRBV29-1 to TRBJ1-4; D uncertain. Per germline, CDR1 SQVTM and CDR2 ANQGSEA. The CDR3 has 11 amino acids. V lost 0 bases to trimming and J lost 13 bases, with 9 bases between them. The CDR3 region has the DNA TGCAGCGTTGAAGATGGGCGGGGACTGTTTTTT. This codes for CSVEDGRGLFF.

This chain joins TRBV5-1 and TRBJ2-7; maybe TRBD1 (5 bases). Germline V gene data show CDR1 as SGHRS and CDR2 as YFSETQ. There are 14 residues in the CDR3. Between the trimmed V and J ends, which lost 0 bases and 2 bases, there was a span of 9 bases. The chain's CDR3 is CASSLVQDAYEQYF. Here the CDR3 DNA reads TGCGCCAGCAGCTTGGTACAGGATGCCTACGAGCAGTACTTC.

This chain uses TRBV11-2 with TRBJ2-7; 8 bases map to TRBD2. V lost 4 bases, J lost 7 bases, and 3 bases stayed unmatched. Germline V gives CDR1 SGHAT, CDR2 FQNNGV. CDR3 length: 12 amino acids. The CDR3 DNA reads TGTGCCAGCAGCTCCGGCGGGGGGGAGCAGTACTTC. This encodes CASSSGGGEQYF.

This clonotype was detected a few times. The V call is TRBV6-1, the J call TRBJ2-7, with 8 bases aligning to TRBD1. CDR3 length equals 14 residues. CDR1 and CDR2 (germline): MNHNS, SASEGT. The trim removed 5 bases at V and 3 bases at J, leaving 6 bases unmatched. The CDR3 bases are TGTGCCAGCAGTTTTTCGACAGGGGACTACGAGCAGTACTTC. Translating it yields CASSFSTGDYEQYF.

At least ten counts were recorded for this clonotype. The chain uses TRBV6-5 and TRBJ1-2, with D tentatively TRBD1 (6 bases). The CDR3 extends over 18 amino acids. Trimming cost V 0 bases and J 8 bases, with 25 bases left between them. Germline CDR1 reads MNHEY; CDR2 reads SVGAGI. CDR3 in amino acids: CASSYSILGQGIRDGYTF. The DNA for the CDR3 is TGTGCCAGCAGTTACTCGATCTTGGGTCAGGGGATACGGGACGGCTACACCTTC.

V usage is TRBV28 and J usage is TRBJ2-2; D possibly corresponds to TRBD1 (6 bases). Germline CDR1 MDHEN, CDR2 SYDVKM. V was cut by 8 bases and J by 5 bases, with 12 bases left in between. This CDR3 contains 13 residues. CDR3 loop: CASPPRGTGELFF. The CDR3 DNA reads as TGTGCCAGCCCCCCCAGGGGTACCGGGGAGCTGTTTTTT.

V and J are TRBV6-1 and TRBJ1-5; D gene uncertain. The V end lost 4 bases, the J end lost 3 bases, and 10 bases lay between the germline ends. Germline CDR1 MNHNS, CDR2 SASEGT. There are 14 residues in the CDR3. The CDR3 region has the DNA TGTGCCAGCAGTGGACGCTACCCCAATCAGCCCCAGCATTTT. Protein sequence: CASSGRYPNQPQHF.

About this clonotype itself: One base away lies a much larger clone, so this may be a sequencing read error. Because the CDR3 is missing its conserved closing phenylalanine or tryptophan, this is likely a read error. The chain links TRBV12-3 or TRBV12-4 to TRBJ1-1; D perhaps matches TRBD1 (5 bases). The germline V and J ends were trimmed by 3 bases and 1 base, with 9 bases remaining between them. CDR3 length equals 14 residues. The CDR3 nucleotides are TGTGCCAGCAGTTTTCAGGGAGGGAACACTGAAGCTTTCTCT. Residues: CASSFQGGNTEAFS.

V is TRBV7-9 and J is TRBJ2-7, with D maybe TRBD1 (6 bases). Germline CDR1 SEHNR, CDR2 FQNEAQ (reference sequence). This CDR3 is 13 amino acids long. V was cut by 5 bases and J by 3 bases, with 11 bases left in between. CDR3 protein: CASSLWTVYEQYF. In DNA, the CDR3 is TGTGCCAGCAGCCTTTGGACAGTCTACGAGCAGTACTTC.